These 11 T cell receptor beta chains were all obtained from the same sample, sequenced in a study of cytotoxic CD8 clonotypes in ibrutinib-treated CLL. TCRdb keeps only in-frame clones here, not all; method: immunoSEQ multiplex PCR. This sample carries approximately 70,000 clones, 80% of them seen once, and the ten largest clones take around 7.6%. Material: PBMCs, obtained at disease progression, from a patient treated with ibrutinib. The receptor set was obtained from a human donor with chronic lymphocytic leukemia.

CDR3 protein: CASSPGRVGTGELFF. CDR3 DNA: TGTGCCAGCAGCCCGGGACGAGTGGGCACCGGGGAGCTGTTTTTT. The chain joins TRBV6-1 to TRBJ2-2, with D possibly being TRBD1 or TRBD2 (5 bases each). The germline V gene has CDR1 MNHNS and CDR2 SASEGT. Trimming cost V 6 bases and J 4 bases, with 15 bases left between them. The CDR3 covers 15 residues.

The rearrangement uses TRBV11-2 and TRBJ2-1; 13 bases align to TRBD2. The length of the CDR3 is 15 residues. The ends lost 1 base at V and 6 bases at J; junction bases unmatched: 0. The germline V gene has CDR1 SGHAT and CDR2 FQNNGV. Here the CDR3 reads CASSLGLAGGNEQFF. In DNA, the CDR3 is TGTGCCAGCAGCTTAGGACTAGCGGGGGGCAATGAGCAGTTCTTC.

This chain links TRBV4-1 with TRBJ1-6, with D maybe TRBD1 (5 bases). The CDR3 covers 18 residues. Germline V gene sequence: CDR1 MGHRA, CDR2 YSYEKL. Trimming took off 2 bases at V and 0 bases at J, with 14 bases between the two ends. CDR3 nucleotides: TGCGCCAGCAGCCAAATTCGGGGGTCTCTCTCCTATAATTCACCCCTCCACTTT. Translated, it gives CASSQIRGSLSYNSPLHF.

The chain carries TRBV2 and TRBJ2-1; D unclear. The germline V gene encodes CDR1 SNHLY and CDR2 FYNNEI. V shed 2 bases and J shed 9 bases, with 17 bases lying between them. The length of the CDR3 is 15 residues. CDR3 DNA sequence: TGTGCCAGCAGTGAAAGACTCCCCCCGTGGGGTGAGCAGTTCTTC. It yields the protein CASSERLPPWGEQFF.

The chain joins TRBV7-9 to TRBJ2-5; D ambiguous. The germline V and J ends were trimmed by 2 bases and 5 bases, with 3 bases remaining between them. The CDR3 consists of 11 residues. Germline V gene lookup returns CDR1 SEHNR and CDR2 FQNEAQ (reference sequence). DNA of the CDR3: TGTGCCAGCAGCTTAACGGAGACCCAGTACTTC. Amino acid sequence: CASSLTETQYF.

The chain has TRBV18 and TRBJ2-5; D might be TRBD1 (7 bases). Trimming left V 4 bases short and J 1 base short, with 13 bases between. Per germline, CDR1 KGHSH and CDR2 LQKENI. The CDR3 runs to 15 residues. The CDR3: CASSLNRGGQETQYF. CDR3 sequence (DNA): TGTGCCAGCTCACTAAACAGGGGAGGCCAAGAGACCCAGTACTTC.

The CDR3 loop is CASTRLGTEAFF. CDR3 nucleotide sequence: TGTGCCAGTACGAGGCTTGGCACTGAAGCTTTCTTT. The J gene is TRBJ1-1, the V gene TRBV19; no clear D. This CDR3 has 12 residues. V was shortened by 7 bases and J by 4 bases, with 10 bases between the two germline ends. Per the germline V gene, CDR1 is LNHDA and CDR2 is SQIVND (reference sequence).

Here the CDR3 reads CAWSRGLAGEQFF. In DNA, the CDR3 is TGTGCCTGGAGTAGAGGGTTAGCCGGTGAGCAGTTCTTC. This chain links TRBV30 with TRBJ2-1; TRBD2 is a possible D gene (5 bases). The CDR3 totals 13 residues. V lost 2 bases and J lost 9, with 14 bases in between. Germline lookup yields CDR1 GTSNPN and CDR2 SVGIG (reference sequence). Filled out from reference TRBV30 and TRBJ2-1, the complete variable domain reads SQTIHQWPATLVQPVGSPLSLECTVEGTSNPNLYWYRQAAGRGLQLLFYSVGIGQISSEVPQNLSASRPQDRQFILSSKKLLLSDSGFYLCAWSRGLAGEQFFGPGTRLTVL.

The chain uses TRBV29-1 and TRBJ2-7, with 8 bases identical to TRBD1. Trimming took 1 base from V and 3 from J; bases not matched to a gene: 5. Germline loops: CDR1 SQVTM, CDR2 ANQGSEA. This CDR3 has 14 residues. The CDR3 loop reads CSVEVGQGYYEQYF. The CDR3 DNA follows: TGCAGCGTTGAAGTAGGACAGGGTTACTACGAGCAGTACTTC.

V usage is TRBV2 and J usage is TRBJ2-3, with D hard to call. Trimming pared 6 bases from V and 2 bases from J, leaving 0 bases between. Germline-derived CDR1 and CDR2 are SNHLY and FYNNEI. The CDR3 runs 10 residues. The CDR3 DNA is TGTGCCAGCAGCACAGATACGCAGTATTTT. Its protein is CASSTDTQYF.

The J gene is TRBJ1-2, the V gene TRBV29-1; 7 positions match TRBD1. Germline V CDR1 and CDR2: SQVTM, ANQGSEA. The length of the CDR3 is 14 residues. Trimming removed 1 base from V and 8 bases from J; junction bases left unmatched: 10. The CDR3 DNA follows: TGCAGCGTTGAAGCAATCTCAGGGGGAGAAGGCTACACCTTC. Its translation is CSVEAISGGEGYTF.